This is a list of T cell receptor beta chains from one sample in a study of identical twins. One entry per CDR3 protein results from TCRdb running MiXCR on the 5' RACE reads. This sample has about 150,000 distinct CDR3 sequences; around 3.5% occur once, and the top ten carry around 8.1%. The specimen sequenced was memory T cells sorted from blood. The receptors stem from a man between 18 and 35 years old in good health. CDR3s include the opening cysteine and the closing phenylalanine or tryptophan.

V gene: TRBV20-1; J gene: TRBJ1-1; CDR3 protein: CSAKGGGNSEAFF
V gene: TRBV7-2; J gene: TRBJ1-2; CDR3 protein: CASSLASGGTGPGYTF
V gene: TRBV27; J gene: TRBJ2-1; CDR3 protein: CASMTGRRGSYNEQFF
V gene: TRBV5-1; J gene: TRBJ2-1; CDR3 protein: CASSPPHGSYNEQFF
V gene: TRBV6-5; J gene: TRBJ1-1; CDR3 protein: CASSWEGGTEAFF
V gene: TRBV20-1; J gene: TRBJ2-3; CDR3 protein: CSATRVSGVDTQYF
V gene: TRBV2; J gene: TRBJ1-1; CDR3 protein: CASSEDFGRMNTEAFF
V gene: TRBV20-1; J gene: TRBJ2-5; CDR3 protein: CSAPGTGEETQYF
V gene: TRBV20-1; J gene: TRBJ2-5; CDR3 protein: CSAGRDSLIETQYF
V gene: TRBV7-7; J gene: TRBJ2-2; CDR3 protein: CASSDLGQPANTGELFF
V gene: TRBV11-2; J gene: TRBJ2-1; CDR3 protein: CASSLGGVNNEQFF
V gene: TRBV5-1; J gene: TRBJ2-3; CDR3 protein: CASSLGLATDTQYF
V gene: TRBV24-1; J gene: TRBJ2-7; CDR3 protein: CATSDSTETYEQYF
V gene: TRBV5-1; J gene: TRBJ2-1; CDR3 protein: CASSLGGNEQFF
V gene: TRBV28; J gene: TRBJ2-1; CDR3 protein: CASSFLGSDNEQFF
V gene: TRBV20-1; J gene: TRBJ2-5; CDR3 protein: CSAVGPISGTQYF
V gene: TRBV6-1; J gene: TRBJ2-5; CDR3 protein: CASSENLETQYF
V gene: TRBV27; J gene: TRBJ2-3; CDR3 protein: CASSLWPGTDTQYF
V gene: TRBV9; J gene: TRBJ2-2; CDR3 protein: CASSPPASGSTGELFF
V gene: TRBV20-1; J gene: TRBJ1-1; CDR3 protein: CSASLTGLGAEAFF
V gene: TRBV5-1; J gene: TRBJ1-1; CDR3 protein: CASSFQGPGQMNTEAFF
V gene: TRBV5-6; J gene: TRBJ1-2; CDR3 protein: CASSSGQAYGYTF
V gene: TRBV27; J gene: TRBJ2-5; CDR3 protein: CASSIMWGRAETQYF
V gene: TRBV6-4; J gene: TRBJ2-1; CDR3 protein: CASSERMAGGYNEQFF
V gene: TRBV7-9; J gene: TRBJ2-1; CDR3 protein: CASSLAAYNEQFF
V gene: TRBV23-1; J gene: TRBJ2-1; CDR3 protein: CASSSPGQGYNEQFF
V gene: TRBV6-2/TRBV6-3; J gene: TRBJ2-1; CDR3 protein: CASLGLAGRSSYNEQFF
V gene: TRBV5-1; J gene: TRBJ2-3; CDR3 protein: CASSPGTSGSTDTQYF
V gene: TRBV28; J gene: TRBJ1-6; CDR3 protein: CASTLHGTSYNSPLHF